This is a list of T cell receptor beta chains from one sample in a study of CD4 and CD8 cells across lung adenocarcinoma regions. TCRdb ran MiXCR on the PCR reads and lists one entry per CDR3 protein. The sample has 20,000 or so distinct CDR3 sequences; around 46% are singletons. Sequenced sample: CD8+ T cells from the margin of a lung tumor. The receptor set was obtained from a male donor with lung adenocarcinoma. The CD4 and CD8 labels of this study may be unreliable. Each CDR3 is given with its conserved first and last residue. D genes are given only for firm matches. A clone size is listed for some rows: how often the clone was seen (once, few, many), or a class if it is expanded.

clone size,V gene,J gene,D gene,CDR3 protein,CDR3 DNA
-,TRBV6-1,TRBJ2-1,-,CASTPEFNEQFF,TGTGCCAGCACCCCCGAGTTCAATGAGCAGTTCTTC
many,TRBV12-3/TRBV12-4,TRBJ2-7,-,CASSLALGAASYEQYF,TGTGCCAGCAGTTTAGCGCTTGGAGCGGCCTCCTACGAGCAGTACTTC
-,TRBV10-1,TRBJ2-1,-,CASSESVLYNEQFF,TGCGCCAGCAGTGAGTCCGTACTCTACAATGAGCAGTTCTTC
-,TRBV5-1,TRBJ1-1,-,CASSPKLQGGTEAFF,TGCGCCAGCAGCCCCAAATTACAGGGAGGCACTGAAGCTTTCTTT
-,TRBV4-1,TRBJ1-1,-,CASSQDSAEAEAFF,TGCGCCAGCAGCCAAGACAGCGCAGAGGCTGAAGCTTTCTTT
-,TRBV6-1,TRBJ2-4,-,CASSEAGLGAENTQYF,TGTGCCAGCAGTGAAGCGGGGCTAGGGGCCGAAAATACGCAGTATTTC
few,TRBV7-8,TRBJ2-7,TRBD2,CASSPSAGTSPYEQYF,TGTGCCAGCAGCCCGTCCGCCGGGACTAGCCCATACGAGCAGTACTTC
-,TRBV12-3/TRBV12-4,TRBJ2-5,-,CASSLGGLGGRDQDIQYF,TGTGCCAGCAGTTTGGGGGGGCTCGGGGGCCGTGACCAAGACATCCAGTACTTC
few,TRBV5-6,TRBJ2-7,-,CASSLGQNYEQYF,TGTGCCAGCAGCCTAGGACAGAACTACGAGCAGTACTTC
-,TRBV6-5,TRBJ2-4,-,CARGSGQRAKDTQYF,TGTGCCCGCGGTTCGGGGCAGAGAGCCAAAGATACGCAGTATTTC
many,TRBV6-1,TRBJ1-2,-,CASSRGLGGGDYGYTF,TGTGCCAGCAGTAGAGGGTTGGGGGGAGGTGACTATGGCTACACCTTC
-,TRBV6-4,TRBJ1-2,-,CASKLAGYYGYTF,TGTGCCAGCAAGCTCGCAGGCTACTATGGCTACACCTTC
-,TRBV7-3,TRBJ2-2,-,CASSAQTGSRELFF,TGTGCCAGCAGTGCACAGACCGGCAGCCGGGAGCTGTTTTTT
-,TRBV27,TRBJ2-1,-,CASSLSRPNTDEQFF,TGTGCCAGCAGTTTGAGTCGACCCAACACCGATGAGCAGTTTTTC
-,TRBV15,TRBJ2-5,TRBD1,CATSRSRTGGVYETQYF,TGTGCCACCAGCAGATCGAGGACAGGGGGTGTTTATGAGACCCAGTACTTC
-,TRBV10-1,TRBJ2-2,-,CASRGVSTEAQFF,TGCGCCAGCCGTGGTGTGAGCACCGAGGCGCAGTTTTTT
many,TRBV6-1,TRBJ2-3,TRBD2,CASGAAGGRALDTQYF,TGTGCCAGCGGAGCCGCGGGCGGGAGGGCCCTAGATACGCAGTATTTT
once,TRBV6-1,TRBJ1-4,TRBD1,CASSARPGQETNEKLFF,TGTGCCAGCAGTGCCCGCCCGGGACAGGAAACTAATGAAAAACTGTTTTTT
-,TRBV7-6,TRBJ2-5,-,CASSNVGDVRETQYF,TGTGCCAGCAGCAATGTCGGGGATGTACGGGAGACCCAGTACTTC
-,TRBV11-3,TRBJ2-1,-,CASGRGGNEQFF,TGTGCCAGCGGCAGGGGGGGCAATGAGCAGTTCTTC
once,TRBV6-1,TRBJ2-1,TRBD2,CASTLRGRETDTQFF,TGTGCCAGCACCCTCCGCGGGAGGGAAACAGATACGCAGTTCTTT
many,TRBV7-6,TRBJ2-7,-,CASSIVGRRALATWNEQYF,TGTGCCAGCTCGATAGTAGGGAGGCGGGCCTTAGCGACCTGGAACGAGCAGTACTTC
large,TRBV10-2,TRBJ2-2,-,CASRASGTNTGELFF,TGCGCCAGCAGGGCAAGCGGAACCAACACCGGGGAGCTGTTTTTT
once,TRBV6-1,TRBJ2-3,TRBD2,CASSPGTSGRGTDTQYF,TGTGCCAGCAGTCCGGGCACTAGCGGGAGGGGGACAGATACGCAGTATTTT
many,TRBV6-1,TRBJ2-2,-,CASSGTRTDTGELFF,TGTGCCAGCAGTGGAACTAGGACGGACACCGGGGAGCTGTTTTTT
-,TRBV6-1,TRBJ2-3,-,CASRGTWASGTDAQYF,-
once,TRBV6-1,TRBJ2-3,-,CASSEAGTWAGDTQYF,TGTGCCAGCAGTGAAGCGGGGACGTGGGCCGGGGACACGCAGTATTTC
-,TRBV6-1,TRBJ2-7,-,CASSELRGSGANVLYF,TGTGCCAGCAGTGAATTAAGGGGGAGCGGGGCCAACGTGCTGTACTTC
-,TRBV6-1,TRBJ2-3,TRBD1,CASSAGTGAKDTQYF,TGTGCCAGCAGTGCGGGGACAGGGGCCAAAGATACGCAGTATTTC
-,TRBV6-5,TRBJ2-1,-,CASSFSSAKLYNEQFF,TGTGCCAGCAGTTTTTCCTCGGCTAAACTATACAATGAGCAGTTCTTC
-,TRBV20-1,TRBJ2-1,-,CSARGHLAGGYNEQFF,TGCAGTGCTAGGGGGCATTTGGCGGGCGGGTACAATGAGCAGTTCTTC